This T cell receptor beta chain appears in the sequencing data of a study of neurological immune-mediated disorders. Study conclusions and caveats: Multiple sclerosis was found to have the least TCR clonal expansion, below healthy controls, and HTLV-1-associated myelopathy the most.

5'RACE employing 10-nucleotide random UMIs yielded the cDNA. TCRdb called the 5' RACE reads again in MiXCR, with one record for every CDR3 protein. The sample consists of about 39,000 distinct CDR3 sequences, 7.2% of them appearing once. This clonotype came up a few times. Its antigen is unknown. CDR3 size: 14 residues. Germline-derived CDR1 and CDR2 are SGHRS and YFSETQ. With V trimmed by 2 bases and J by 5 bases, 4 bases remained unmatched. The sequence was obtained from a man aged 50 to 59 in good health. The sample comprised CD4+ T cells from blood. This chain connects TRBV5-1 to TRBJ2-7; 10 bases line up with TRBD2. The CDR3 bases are TGCGCCAGCAGCTTATTAGCGGGAGGTAACGAGCAGTACTTC. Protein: CASSLLAGGNEQYF.